These 4 T cell receptor beta chains came from one sample sequenced in a study of blood T cell repertoires in COVID-19. Clones were read by immunoSEQ multiplex PCR, and TCRdb kept only the in-frame ones, dropping some. The sample records about 270,000 clones, approximately 84% being singletons. Sequenced input: PBMCs or T cells enriched from blood (not recorded which). The receptors derive from a man between 18 and 29 years old who had recovered from COVID-19.

The chain links TRBV28 to TRBJ1-4; 9 positions match TRBD1. Germline CDR1 is MDHEN and CDR2 is SYDVKM. Trimming took 5 bases from V and 7 from J; bases not matched to a gene: 8. This CDR3 is 15 amino acids long. This chain's CDR3 is CASSVQTGGAEKLFF. CDR3 DNA sequence: TGTGCCAGCAGTGTACAGACAGGGGGGGCTGAAAAACTGTTTTTT.

The gene calls are TRBV7-2 and TRBJ2-7; the D gene is possibly TRBD1 (6 bases). CDR3 length: 13 residues. Trimming pared 7 bases from V and 0 bases from J, leaving 10 bases between. Germline CDR1 reads SGHTA; CDR2 reads FQGNSA. CDR3 bases: TGTGCCAGCAAGTCGACAGGCTCCTACGAGCAGTACTTC. Encoded protein: CASKSTGSYEQYF. Drawing the rest from reference TRBV7-2 and TRBJ2-7, the complete variable domain is GAGVSQSPSNKVTEKGKDVELRCDPISGHTALYWYRQSLGQGLEFLIYFQGNSAPDKSGLPSDRFSAERTGGSVSTLTIQRTQQEDSAVYLCASKSTGSYEQYFGPGTRLTVT.

The chain uses TRBV11-2 and TRBJ1-3, with D unclear. The length of the CDR3 is 15 residues. The V gene lost 1 base and the J gene lost 0 bases, with 7 bases spanning the gap. CDR1 SGHAT and CDR2 FQNNGV come from the germline V gene. The CDR3 sequence is CASSLGHSSGNTIYF. DNA of the CDR3: TGTGCCAGCAGCTTAGGGCACAGCTCTGGAAACACCATATATTTT.

The V gene is TRBV3-1 (or the pseudogene TRBV3-2), the J gene TRBJ1-2; possible D gene TRBD1, 6 bases. The germline V gene encodes CDR1 LGHDT and CDR2 YNNKEL (reference sequence). Trimming took 3 bases from V and 3 from J, leaving 11 bases between them. The CDR3 is 14 residues long. The CDR3 coding sequence is TGTGCCAGCAGCCACAGGGGTAGTGACTATGGCTACACCTTC. Its translation: CASSHRGSDYGYTF.